This T cell receptor beta chain was identified in a study of PD-L1 blockade in urothelial cancer. Study-level background: Patients had undergone 0 to 3 prior chemotherapy regimens. The median T cell count in blood samples was 141,255. Study-wide findings and caveats: Patients with below-median pretreatment blood clonality survived longer.

Concerning this clone itself: No antigen is known for it.

Time point of the sample: pretreatment peripheral blood. Locally advanced or metastatic urothelial carcinoma was present in patients. Sequencing used immunoSEQ multiplex PCR; TCRdb keeps in-frame clones, though not all of them. The repertoire has tens of thousands of clones, approximately 85% of them found once; the top ten carry roughly 7%. CDR1 SGHKS and CDR2 YYEKEE come from the germline V gene (reference sequence). CDR3 length equals 17 residues. V dropped 0 bases and J dropped 3; count of bases not matched to a gene: 7. The sequenced sample was PBMCs, obtained around atezolizumab (anti-PD-L1) treatment. This clonotype was obtained from a man aged 60 to 69 with urothelial cancer. The chain has TRBV5-5 and TRBJ2-2, with TRBD1 matching 8 bases. CDR3: CASSLGGTGHHTGELFF. The CDR3 nucleotides are TGTGCCAGCAGCTTGGGGGGGACAGGCCACCACACCGGGGAGCTGTTTTTT.